The sequence of this TCR beta chain was determined in a study of T cells expressing NK-cell markers. Background on the study: Among the eight sequenced donors, seven tested HCMV-seropositive and one tested seronegative.

The CDR3 is 14 residues long. Germline V gene lookup returns CDR1 GTSNPN and CDR2 SVGIG (reference sequence). TCRdb re-called the 5' RACE reads and shows each CDR3 protein once, DNA omitted. The sample totals some 150,000 distinct CDR3 sequences. This receptor was taken from a man between 18 and 35 years old in good health. The V gene is TRBV30, the J gene TRBJ2-5; TCRdb's D call of TRBD1 is untestable without DNA. The sequencing input was blood T cells: a sorted CD56 or NKG2C T cell subset, CD4+ or CD8+ T cells, or bulk PBMC T cells (not recorded which). The CDR3 spells CAWTQGQGPKTQYF. Full variable domain (rest looked up from reference TRBV30 and TRBJ2-5): SQTIHQWPATLVQPVGSPLSLECTVEGTSNPNLYWYRQAAGRGLQLLFYSVGIGQISSEVPQNLSASRPQDRQFILSSKKLLLSDSGFYLCAWTQGQGPKTQYFGPGTRLLVL.